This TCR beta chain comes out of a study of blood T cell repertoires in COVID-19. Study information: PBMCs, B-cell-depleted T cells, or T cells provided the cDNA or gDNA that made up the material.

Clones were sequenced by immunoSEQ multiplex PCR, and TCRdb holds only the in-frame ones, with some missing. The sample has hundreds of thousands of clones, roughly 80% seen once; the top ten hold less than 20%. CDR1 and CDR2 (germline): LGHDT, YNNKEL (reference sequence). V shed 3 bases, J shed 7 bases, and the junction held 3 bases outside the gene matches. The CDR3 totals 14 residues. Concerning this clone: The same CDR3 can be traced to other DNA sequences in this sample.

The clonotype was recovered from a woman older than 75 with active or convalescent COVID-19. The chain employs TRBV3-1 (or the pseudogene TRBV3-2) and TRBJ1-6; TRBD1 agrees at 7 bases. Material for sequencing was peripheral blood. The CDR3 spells CASSQGTENSPLHF. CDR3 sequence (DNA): TGTGCCAGCAGCCAGGGGACAGAAAATTCACCCCTCCACTTT.